The 3 T cell receptor beta chains below all came from one sample that was sequenced in a study of liver allograft versus peripheral blood T cells (dated by TCRdb to about 2020). Describing the broader study: The study compared T cell receptor repertoires found within transplanted livers against repertoires in the peripheral blood of liver transplant recipients.

Data came from an Illumina MiSeq. TCRdb cleaned the public reads at Q25 with fastp, built clones with MiXCR and kept in-frame beta chains. Identical CDR3 protein sequences are pooled into one entry, listed with their most common genes and DNA. This sample holds thousands of distinct CDR3 sequences; around 20% were observed only once. The ten largest clones add up to roughly 5% of the sample. The receptors were sampled from a human patient who had a liver transplant. After a transplant, the graft donor may have provided part of the T cells.

By share, this clonotype ranks as medium-sized (0.01 to 0.1%). CDR3: CATSDLGQRHGYTF. In DNA form, the CDR3 reads TGTGCCACCAGTGATTTGGGGCAGAGGCATGGCTACACCTTC. V and J are TRBV24-1 and TRBJ1-2; D is unresolved. The germline V and J ends were trimmed by 0 bases and 6 bases, with 10 bases remaining between them. Germline V lookup: CDR1 KGHDR, CDR2 SFDVKD. The CDR3 extends over 14 amino acids.

The table lists this clonotype with a few counts. The chain carries TRBV12-3 or TRBV12-4 and TRBJ2-7; the match to TRBD1 covers 11 bases. With V trimmed by 7 bases and J by 3 bases, 11 bases remained unmatched. CDR3 size: 16 residues. The chain's CDR3 is CASTVGTGGLLYEQYF. CDR3 nucleotides: TGTGCCAGCACTGTGGGGACAGGGGGACTTCTCTACGAGCAGTACTTC.

J is TRBJ1-3 and V is TRBV5-6; D is ambiguous. Germline V lookup: CDR1 SGHDT, CDR2 YYEEEE. CDR3 length: 15 amino acids. Trimming took off 2 bases at V and 0 bases at J, with 9 bases between the two ends. CDR3 coding DNA: TGTGCCAGCAGCTTTGGAACAGCCTCTGGAAACACCATATATTTT. The encoded protein is CASSFGTASGNTIYF.